These T cell receptor beta chains were read from a single sample in a study of OX40 agonist ivuxolimab in advanced cancers. The assay was immunoSEQ multiplex PCR, and TCRdb's table has in-frame clones only and misses some. The sample has roughly 92,000 clones, under 95% seen once. The source was CD4+ or CD8+ T cells sorted from blood, collected in a trial of the OX40 agonist ivuxolimab. Source of these receptors: an adult with an advanced solid tumor such as melanoma, head and neck, liver or kidney cancer. The CDR3 runs from the conserved cysteine through the conserved F or W. D genes are given only for firm matches. Not every row has a clone size; where given, it reads once, few, many or a size class.

>TRBV29-1|-|TRBJ1-6|TRBD1
TGCAGCGTTCAGACAGGGAATAATTCACCCCTCCACTTT
CSVQTGNNSPLHF
>TRBV7-9|-|TRBJ2-2|-
TGTGCCAGCAGCTTGGACACCGGGGAGCTGTTTTTT
CASSLDTGELFF
>TRBV19|-|TRBJ2-2|-
TGTGCCAGTAGTATAGGGCTGCCCACCGGGGAGCTGTTTTTT
CASSIGLPTGELFF
>TRBV28|-|TRBJ2-5|-
TGTGCCAGCAGATCCGGAGACAGGTTCCAAGAGACCCAGTACTTC
CASRSGDRFQETQYF
>TRBV6-1|once|TRBJ2-5|-
TGTGCCACCTCCTCGACGTGGGAGACCCAGTACTTC
CATSSTWETQYF
>TRBV10-2|-|TRBJ2-5|-
TGCGCCAGCAAGAGGACACTCCAAGAGACCCAGTACTTC
CASKRTLQETQYF
>TRBV30|-|TRBJ2-1|-
TGTGCCTGGAGTGGCGGGACTGATAATGAGCAGTTCTTC
CAWSGGTDNEQFF
>TRBV5-1|-|TRBJ2-3|-
TGCGCCAGCAGCCAGAGCGGTACCTGGGGGGATACGCAGTATTTT
CASSQSGTWGDTQYF
>TRBV10-2|-|TRBJ1-1|-
TGCGCCAGCCGAAAGTGGGGAAAAACTGAAGCTTTCTTT
CASRKWGKTEAFF
>TRBV7-8|-|TRBJ1-5|-
TGTGCCAGCAGCTTTTCGGAGAGCAATCAGCCCCAGCATTTT
CASSFSESNQPQHF
>TRBV9|-|TRBJ2-3|-
TGTGCCAGCAGCGTAGTCAGCGGGAGCACAGATACGCAGTATTTT
CASSVVSGSTDTQYF
>TRBV30|-|TRBJ2-3|-
TGTGCCTGGAACGGCGACAGCACAGATACGCAGTATTTT
CAWNGDSTDTQYF
>TRBV11-2|-|TRBJ2-3|-
TGTGCCAGCAGACTGGGTAAAACGGGACCAGATACGCAGTATTTT
CASRLGKTGPDTQYF
>TRBV5-4|-|TRBJ1-1|-
TGTGCCAGCAGCGCCGGACAACCTCTCACTGGTGAAGCTTTCTTT
CASSAGQPLTGEAFF
>TRBV28|-|TRBJ2-5|-
TGTGCCAGCAGTTTCCGGGGAAAGGGGTGGGAGACCCAGTACTTC
CASSFRGKGWETQYF
>TRBV10-1|-|TRBJ1-1|-
TGCGCCAGCAGTATCGGAGGTTATGGACTGAACACTGAAGCTTTCTTT
CASSIGGYGLNTEAFF
>TRBV5-1|-|TRBJ2-1|TRBD1
TGCGCCAGCAGCTTGGGACAGGGAAGTGGAGATGAGCAGTTCTTC
CASSLGQGSGDEQFF
>TRBV29-1|-|TRBJ2-3|TRBD2
TGCAGCTTTGGACTAGCGGGAGTAGGTGATACGCAGTATTTT
CSFGLAGVGDTQYF
>TRBV7-9|-|TRBJ2-3|-
TGTGCCAGCAGCTTGACAGATACGCAGTATTTT
CASSLTDTQYF
>TRBV6-5|-|TRBJ1-2|TRBD1
TGTGCCACCGGACAGGGAGCTAACTATGGCTACACCTTC
CATGQGANYGYTF
>TRBV9|-|TRBJ2-2|-
TGTGCCAGCAGCGTAGATTGGGGATCCACCGGGGAGCTGTTTTTT
CASSVDWGSTGELFF
>TRBV2|once|TRBJ2-5|TRBD2
TGTGCCAGCAGTGATGGGGGGGGTAAGACCCAGTACTTC
CASSDGGGKTQYF
>TRBV29-1|once|TRBJ2-5|-
TGCAGCGTGGGGGGTACGTGGGAGACCCAGTACTTC
CSVGGTWETQYF
>TRBV7-9|-|TRBJ2-3|TRBD1
TGTGCCAGCAGCTTAGGGGCCTCCGGGACAGTTAAGGATACGCAGTATTTT
CASSLGASGTVKDTQYF
>TRBV19|-|TRBJ1-1|-
TGTGCCAGTAGTGTTACGGTGATTAGCGGTGCCACTGAAGCTTTCTTT
CASSVTVISGATEAFF
>TRBV28|-|TRBJ2-5|-
TGTGCCAGCAGGGGAATGGAGACCCAGTACTTC
CASRGMETQYF
>TRBV11-2|-|TRBJ2-5|TRBD2
TGTGCCAGCAGCTTATTCCTACGGGGGGAAGAGACCCAGTACTTC
CASSLFLRGEETQYF
>TRBV27|-|TRBJ1-3|-
TGTGCCAGCAGTAGGCCAGGCGGAAACACCATATATTTT
CASSRPGGNTIYF
>TRBV27|-|TRBJ2-1|TRBD2
TGTGCCAGCAGTTTAGATACCCACTACAGGCGGGAGCAGGTTGAGCAGTTCTTC
CASSLDTHYRREQVEQFF
>TRBV19|-|TRBJ1-2|-
TGTGCCAGTAGGCGATCTTTACACTATGGCTACACCTTC
CASRRSLHYGYTF
>TRBV2|-|TRBJ1-1|-
TGTGCCAGCAGTGAAGTTGCGGGGATGAACACTGAAGCTTTCTTT
CASSEVAGMNTEAFF
>TRBV6-1|few|TRBJ2-7|TRBD1
TGTGCCAGCAGTGAGTCTTCAGGGGGCTCCTACGAGCAGTACTTC
CASSESSGGSYEQYF
>TRBV9|-|TRBJ2-1|TRBD1
TGTGCCAGCAGCGTAAGAGGGGGCGGGCCAAGTTTGGTCAATGAGCAGTTCTTC
CASSVRGGGPSLVNEQFF
>TRBV6-1|-|TRBJ1-1|TRBD1
TGTGCCAGCAGTGAACCGGGACAGGGAGGGGAAGCTTTCTTT
CASSEPGQGGEAFF
>TRBV4-1|-|TRBJ2-2|TRBD2
TGCGCCAGCAGCCAAGAGGCCTCTAGCGGGAACACCGGGGAGCTGTTTTTT
CASSQEASSGNTGELFF
>TRBV5-6|-|TRBJ1-1|-
TGTGCCAGCAGCCTAGGGTTTTCCACTGAAGCTTTCTTT
CASSLGFSTEAFF
>TRBV30|-|TRBJ2-7|-
TGTGCCTGGAGTGTGGTCAGCGGCGTGGTCTACGAGCAGTACTTC
CAWSVVSGVVYEQYF
>TRBV20-1|-|TRBJ2-2|TRBD1
TGCAGTGCAAGACAGGGGGGGGAGCTGTTTTTT
CSARQGGELFF
>TRBV7-2|-|TRBJ2-7|-
TGTGCCAGCAGCTTAGTGGCCGAGCGTGAGCAGTACTTC
CASSLVAEREQYF
>TRBV7-9|once|TRBJ2-7|-
TGTGCCAGCAGCCCCGCCGGGGGATTCAGCTCCTACGAGCAGTACTTC
CASSPAGGFSSYEQYF
>TRBV2|-|TRBJ2-7|TRBD1
TGTGCCAGCAGTGGGACCGGGACAGAGGTCTCCTACGAGCAGTACTTC
CASSGTGTEVSYEQYF
>TRBV19|-|TRBJ1-1|-
TGTGCCAGTAGTATGCGCCCAGGGAGAGACACTGAAGCTTTCTTT
CASSMRPGRDTEAFF
>TRBV4-1|-|TRBJ1-1|-
TGCGCCAGCAGCCTGGGGAAGAACACTGAAGCTTTCTTT
CASSLGKNTEAFF
>TRBV7-9|-|TRBJ2-7|TRBD2
TGTGCCAGCAGCCAAACTAGCGGCCACGAGCAGTACTTC
CASSQTSGHEQYF
>TRBV7-9|-|TRBJ1-2|-
TGTGCCAGCAGCTTAGAAGTTGGTTACACCTTC
CASSLEVGYTF
>TRBV7-3|-|TRBJ2-1|TRBD2
TGTGCCAGCAGCGTTGGGACTAGCGGGAGCGATGAGCAGTTCTTC
CASSVGTSGSDEQFF
>TRBV27|once|TRBJ1-1|TRBD1
TGTGCCAGCAGTCCCGGGACAGTTTTTGGAGCTTTCTTT
CASSPGTVFGAFF